This TCR beta chain was sequenced in a study of glioma-infiltrating T cells after dendritic cell vaccination. Overall study: Patients received three intradermal dendritic cell vaccine injections at biweekly intervals.

The primer mix had 60 V beta and 13 J beta primers. Assay used: immunoSEQ multiplex PCR; TCRdb lists only in-frame clones, some missing. Of fewer than 35,000 clones detected, 90% appear once; the ten largest clones hold roughly 2%. All glioblastoma patients lacked an isocitrate dehydrogenase mutation. The J segment lost 6 bases and the V segment lost 6 bases, leaving 6 bases of the junction unmatched. The germline V gene has CDR1 SGHAT and CDR2 FQNNGV. The CDR3 contains 13 residues. The chain carries TRBV11-2 and TRBJ2-3; 7 positions match TRBD1. Sequenced here: blood, sampled before dendritic cell vaccination. The source is a human donor with glioblastoma. The CDR3 coding sequence is TGTGCCAGCAGATACAGGGGCTGGGATACGCAGTATTTT. It codes for CASRYRGWDTQYF.